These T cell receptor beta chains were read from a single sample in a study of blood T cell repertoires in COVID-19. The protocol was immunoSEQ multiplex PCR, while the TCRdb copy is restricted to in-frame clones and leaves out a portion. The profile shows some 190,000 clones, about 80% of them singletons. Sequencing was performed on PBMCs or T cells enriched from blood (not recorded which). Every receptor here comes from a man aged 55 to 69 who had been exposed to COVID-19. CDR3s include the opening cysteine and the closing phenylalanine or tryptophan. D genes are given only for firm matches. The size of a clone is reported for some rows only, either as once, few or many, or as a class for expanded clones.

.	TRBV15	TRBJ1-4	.	TGTGCCACCAGCAGAGATCTACAGGGCTTCGATGAAAAACTGTTTTTT	CATSRDLQGFDEKLFF
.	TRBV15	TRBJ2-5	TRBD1	TGTGCCACCAGCAGAGTTGGTACAGGGGTAGGGGAAGAGACCCAGTACTTC	CATSRVGTGVGEETQYF
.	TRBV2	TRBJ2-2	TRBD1	TGTGCCAGCAGAGACAGGGGGAGGACCGGGGAGCTGTTTTTT	CASRDRGRTGELFF
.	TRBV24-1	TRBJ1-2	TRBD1	TGTGCCACCAGTGACTACCGGACAGGCCATGGCTACACCTTC	CATSDYRTGHGYTF
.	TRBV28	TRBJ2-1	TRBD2	TGTGCCAGCAGTTCTGGGACTAGAGGGCAGTTCTTC	CASSSGTRGQFF
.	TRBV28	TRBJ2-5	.	TGTGCCAGCAGTTTCGCAGGGTTAGTACGGACCCAGTACTTC	CASSFAGLVRTQYF
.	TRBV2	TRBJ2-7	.	TGTGCCAGCAGTAGGGACTTCTCCTACGAGCAGTACTTC	CASSRDFSYEQYF
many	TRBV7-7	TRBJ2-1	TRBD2	TGTGCCAGCAGCTTAGACAGGGGATGGGGGACTAGCGGGACCACCTACAATGAGCAGTTCTTC	CASSLDRGWGTSGTTYNEQFF
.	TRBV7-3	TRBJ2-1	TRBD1	TGTGCCAGCAGCCCCGCGGCCGGGACAGGGCTAAATGAGCAGTTCTTC	CASSPAAGTGLNEQFF
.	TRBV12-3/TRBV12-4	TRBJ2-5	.	TGTGCCAGCAGTTTACCCGGGGAAGAGACCCAGTACTTC	CASSLPGEETQYF
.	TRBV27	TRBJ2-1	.	TGTGCCAGCAAGGTAGGAGCGGGTCGGGGGTCCTACAATGAGCAGTTCTTC	CASKVGAGRGSYNEQFF
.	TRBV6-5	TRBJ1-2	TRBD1	TGTGCCAGCAGTTTCCGCACCGGGACAGGTCCTACCGGGTACACCTTC	CASSFRTGTGPTGYTF
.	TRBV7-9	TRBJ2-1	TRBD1	TGTGCCAGCAGCTGGGCCGGGACAGGGGACAATGAGCAGTTCTTC	CASSWAGTGDNEQFF
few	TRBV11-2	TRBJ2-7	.	TGTGCCAGCAGCTCATCCCAGGCAGGCCAGTACGAGCAGTACTTC	CASSSSQAGQYEQYF
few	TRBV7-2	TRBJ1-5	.	TGTGCCAGCAGCTTAGACAGGGTCCAGCCCCAGCATTTT	CASSLDRVQPQHF
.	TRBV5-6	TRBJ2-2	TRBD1	TGTGCCAGCAGCTTGTTGGGACAGGCGAACACCGGGGAGCTGTTTTTT	CASSLLGQANTGELFF
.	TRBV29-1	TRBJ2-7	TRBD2	TGCAGCGTTAGCGGGACTTACGAGCAGTACTTC	CSVSGTYEQYF
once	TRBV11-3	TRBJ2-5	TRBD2	TGTGCCAGCAGCTTTATAGCGGGAGGAGGAGAGACCCAGTACTTC	CASSFIAGGGETQYF